Listed here are 14 T cell receptor beta chains from one sample, sequenced in a study of response to subunit inactivated influenza vaccine. TCRdb ran MiXCR on the RT-PCR reads and lists one entry per CDR3 protein. The sample lists around 530,000 distinct CDR3 sequences; 10% to 15% were seen once. The sample here was PBMCs from blood, taken on the day of vaccination. These receptors were obtained from a man aged 45 to 65 who received an inactivated influenza vaccine.

This clonotype was counted a few times. The chain joins TRBV7-2 to TRBJ2-7; D is unresolved. The germline gives CDR1 SGHTA, CDR2 FQGNSA. V lost 1 base and J lost 10, with 11 bases in between. This CDR3 is 12 amino acids long. This CDR3 reads CASSLGPEGQYF. CDR3 DNA sequence: TGTGCCAGCAGCTTAGGGCCCGAAGGACAGTACTTC.

This clonotype came up a few times. This rearrangement joins TRBV9 to TRBJ2-3; D not certain. The V end lost 4 bases, the J end lost 0 bases, and 15 bases lay between the germline ends. The CDR3 length is 16 residues. Per germline, CDR1 SGDLS and CDR2 YYNGEE. In DNA, the CDR3 is TGTGCCAGCAGCCCCCGGACGGGTTTCAGCACAGATACGCAGTATTTT. Its translation: CASSPRTGFSTDTQYF.

This clonotype appeared many times. The genes are TRBV6-2 or TRBV6-3 and TRBJ1-5; D is unresolved. The CDR3 is made up of 15 amino acids. V was trimmed by 4 bases and J by 2 bases, leaving 12 bases between them. The V gene's germline CDR1 is MNHEY and CDR2 SVGEGT. The CDR3 here is CASSWSGVGNQPQHF. CDR3 coding DNA: TGTGCCAGCAGTTGGTCTGGGGTAGGCAATCAGCCCCAGCATTTT.

This clonotype showed up just a few times. The chain has TRBV5-1 and TRBJ2-1; TRBD1 is a possible D gene (6 bases). Germline loops: CDR1 SGHRS, CDR2 YFSETQ. The V end was cut by 4 bases, the J end by 6 bases, with 20 bases between. This CDR3 is 16 amino acids long. CDR3 amino acids: CASSHGQPHRGNEQFF. CDR3 DNA sequence: TGCGCCAGCAGCCACGGACAGCCCCACCGGGGCAATGAGCAGTTCTTC. Looking up the rest from reference TRBV5-1 and TRBJ2-1 gives the full variable domain: KAGVTQTPRYLIKTRGQQVTLSCSPISGHRSVSWYQQTPGQGLQFLFEYFSETQRNKGNFPGRFSGRQFSNSRSEMNVSTLELGDSALYLCASSHGQPHRGNEQFFGPGTRLTVL.

The chain employs TRBV20-1 and TRBJ2-2; 7 bases are a match to TRBD2. With 5 bases clipped from V and 1 base from J, the junction kept 10 bases outside the gene matches. Germline loops: CDR1 DFQATT, CDR2 SNEGSKA (reference sequence). There are 16 residues in the CDR3. CDR3 DNA sequence: TGCAGTGCTTCGCAGCGGGGCCTGGGGAACACCGGGGAGCTGTTTTTT. It specifies CSASQRGLGNTGELFF.

This clonotype was picked up many times. The chain has TRBV28 and TRBJ2-4; 8 positions match TRBD2. The length of the CDR3 is 14 residues. From germline, CDR1 is MDHEN and CDR2 SYDVKM. Trimming cost V 8 bases and J 5 bases; bases outside gene matches: 8. The DNA for the CDR3 is TGTGCCAGCTCTCATCGGGGGGGTCAAAACATTCAGTACTTC. Amino acid sequence: CASSHRGGQNIQYF.

This clonotype was recorded a few times. The rearrangement joins TRBV28 to TRBJ2-2, with 7 bases fitting TRBD1. The CDR3 spans 15 residues. V was clipped by 6 bases and J by 6 bases; unmatched bases: 10. Germline CDR1 and CDR2: MDHEN and SYDVKM. CDR3 coding DNA: TGTGCCAGCAGGCCCCGCACTACAGGGGCCGGGGAGCTGTTTTTT. Translation gives CASRPRTTGAGELFF.

This clonotype was observed a few times. The chain carries TRBV5-3 and TRBJ1-1; D is perhaps TRBD1 (5 bases). TRBV5-3 is reported as an ORF; its role is uncertain. The germline V and J ends were trimmed by 2 bases and 1 base, with 6 bases remaining between them. This CDR3 contains 13 residues. CDR3 sequence: CARSFGQNTEAFF. The CDR3 bases are TGTGCCAGAAGCTTCGGACAGAACACTGAAGCTTTCTTT.

This clonotype came up many times. The chain carries TRBV5-1 and TRBJ2-1; 7 bases agree with TRBD2. V dropped 0 bases and J dropped 8; count of bases not matched to a gene: 8. Germline lookup yields CDR1 SGHRS and CDR2 YFSETQ. The CDR3 has 15 amino acids. The CDR3 loop is CASSLGASGGYEQFF. The CDR3, as DNA: TGCGCCAGCAGCTTGGGGGCTAGCGGTGGTTATGAGCAGTTCTTC.

This clonotype was counted a few times. The CDR3 protein is CSASHQGGTSFNEQFF. The CDR3 bases are TGCAGTGCTAGTCACCAAGGCGGGACTAGCTTCAATGAGCAGTTCTTC. The chain employs TRBV20-1 and TRBJ2-1; 9 bases match TRBD2. The junction had 12 bases not matched to a gene; V was cut back by 3 bases and J by 6 bases. From germline, CDR1 is DFQATT and CDR2 SNEGSKA (reference sequence). The CDR3 extends over 16 amino acids.

This clonotype was counted between two and nine times. This chain connects TRBV5-6 to TRBJ1-5; D perhaps matches TRBD1 (6 bases). This CDR3 has 15 residues. Germline V gives CDR1 SGHDT, CDR2 YYEEEE. With 0 bases removed from V and 7 bases from J, the gap between germline ends came to 14 bases. The CDR3 sequence: CASSLAGEGYQPQHF. In DNA form, the CDR3 reads TGTGCCAGCAGCTTGGCAGGGGAAGGTTACCAGCCCCAGCATTTT.

This clonotype was counted many times. The rearrangement uses TRBV20-1 and TRBJ2-7; perhaps TRBD2 as D (5 bases). The CDR3 spans 15 residues. With 2 bases removed from V and 3 bases from J, the gap between germline ends came to 17 bases. Germline loops: CDR1 DFQATT, CDR2 SNEGSKA (reference sequence). CDR3 protein: CSARSSREASYEQYF. The DNA of the CDR3 is TGCAGTGCTAGAAGCTCGAGGGAAGCTAGCTACGAGCAGTACTTC.

This clonotype was picked up many times. The chain combines TRBV25-1 with TRBJ2-7; possibly TRBD1 for D (6 bases). Germline V CDR1 and CDR2: MGHDK, SYGVNS. This CDR3 has 15 amino acids. V was trimmed by 2 bases and J by 3 bases, leaving 14 bases between them. CDR3 in amino acids: CASSETVNRDYEQYF. DNA for the CDR3: TGTGCCAGCAGTGAAACGGTTAACAGGGACTACGAGCAGTACTTC.

At least ten counts were recorded for this clonotype. The chain employs TRBV12-3 or TRBV12-4 and TRBJ2-2, with TRBD1 matching over 7 bases. V lost 6 bases and J lost 4; bases outside the gene matches: 5. The CDR3 runs 14 residues. CDR3 nucleotide sequence: TGTGCCAGCAGAGACAGGGAGTTCACCGGGGAGCTGTTTTTT. Translation gives CASRDREFTGELFF.